The 29 T cell receptor beta chains below were found in one sample sequenced in a study of T cells in Graves' hyperthyroidism and ophthalmopathy. From RNA transcripts, TCR beta CDR3 regions were amplified. HTBI primers drove first-round RT-PCR of the TCR CDR3. MiXCR, run by TCRdb on the multiplex PCR reads, gives a single entry per CDR3 protein. The sample yields 300,000 to 400,000 distinct CDR3 sequences, around a fifth seen once. The sample consisted of blood. The receptors shown here come from a woman aged 50 to 60 with Graves' hyperthyroidism.

The table lists this clonotype with many counts. This chain links TRBV2 with TRBJ1-1; TRBD1 matches at 8 bases. Germline-derived CDR1 and CDR2 are SNHLY and FYNNEI. V was clipped by 1 base and J by 5 bases; unmatched bases: 9. The length of the CDR3 is 16 residues. Here the CDR3 DNA reads TGTGCCAGCAGTGAAGGGACAGGGATGGTTAGGACTGAAGCTTTCTTT. Protein product: CASSEGTGMVRTEAFF.

The sample holds a few counts of this clonotype. The chain links TRBV20-1 to TRBJ1-1; a weak D match, TRBD1 (5 bases). The CDR3 contains 14 residues. Trimming removed 4 bases at V and 3 bases at J, with 15 bases between. Germline CDR1 reads DFQATT; CDR2 reads SNEGSKA (reference sequence). The CDR3 spells CSATPGRGDTEAFF. CDR3 in DNA: TGCAGTGCTACCCCGGGACGGGGGGACACTGAAGCTTTCTTT.

This clonotype was found many times. The chain links TRBV20-1 to TRBJ2-3, with TRBD2 identical over 8 bases. From germline, CDR1 is DFQATT and CDR2 SNEGSKA (reference sequence). After removal of 3 bases from V and 1 base from J, the junction contained 6 bases not matched to a gene. The CDR3 covers 15 residues. CDR3 coding DNA: TGCAGTGCTAGCCACGGGAGGGCCGGCACAGATACGCAGTATTTT. Its protein product is CSASHGRAGTDTQYF.

This clonotype has ten or more counts. This chain links TRBV6-1 with TRBJ2-1; a possible D gene is TRBD1 (6 bases). Between the trimmed V and J ends, which lost 5 bases and 8 bases, there was a span of 10 bases. The CDR3 has 12 residues. Germline lookup yields CDR1 MNHNS and CDR2 SASEGT. DNA of the CDR3: TGTGCCAGCAGTTCCAGGGGAGATGAGCAGTTCTTC. As protein: CASSSRGDEQFF.

The chain links TRBV28 to TRBJ2-3; a weak D match, TRBD2 (5 bases). The length of the CDR3 is 15 residues. Germline V gives CDR1 MDHEN, CDR2 SYDVKM. The V gene lost 5 bases and the J gene lost 1 base, with 13 bases spanning the gap. The CDR3 DNA reads as TGTGCCAGCAGTAAGGGAGCGGTAGGCACAGATACGCAGTATTTT. It specifies CASSKGAVGTDTQYF.

This clonotype was seen ten or more times. The V and J genes are TRBV6-1 and TRBJ1-1; D not resolved. This CDR3 spans 15 amino acids. Germline CDR1 MNHNS, CDR2 SASEGT. V was trimmed by 6 bases and J by 5 bases, leaving 19 bases between them. CDR3 in amino acids: CASSQGRIGRTEAFF. CDR3 nucleotides: TGTGCCAGCAGCCAAGGTCGAATAGGTAGGACTGAAGCTTTCTTT.

This clonotype was counted at least ten times. In nucleotides, the CDR3 is TGTGCCAGCAGTTTTAGGACAGGTAACCGGGGGGAGCAGTTCTTC. Protein product: CASSFRTGNRGEQFF. The rearrangement links TRBV12-3 or TRBV12-4 to TRBJ2-1, with a weak D call TRBD1 (7 bases). The CDR3 has 15 amino acids. Trimming shortened V by 3 bases and J by 10 bases, and 19 bases separated the two germline ends.

This clonotype has at least ten counts. CDR3 sequence: CASSQVSGGTEAFF. Here the CDR3 DNA reads TGTGCCAGCAGCCAAGTAAGCGGGGGCACTGAAGCTTTCTTT. The chain couples TRBV3-1 to TRBJ1-1; tentatively, D is TRBD1 (5 bases). Germline CDR1 is LGHDT and CDR2 is YNNKEL (reference sequence). The CDR3 is made up of 14 amino acids. Trimming shortened V by 1 base and J by 4 bases, and 10 bases separated the two germline ends.

This clonotype was detected only a few times. J is TRBJ2-2 and V is TRBV29-1; D tentatively reads TRBD1 or TRBD2 (6 bases each). The V end was cut by 7 bases, the J end by 7 bases, with 10 bases between. This CDR3 contains 11 residues. Germline lookup yields CDR1 SQVTM and CDR2 ANQGSEA. The CDR3: CSGRGVGELFF. The CDR3 nucleotides are TGCAGCGGGAGGGGGGTCGGGGAGCTGTTTTTT.

This clonotype was seen more than once but under ten times. The rearrangement links TRBV5-1 to TRBJ2-1; the D is unclear. This CDR3 contains 13 residues. Germline V lookup: CDR1 SGHRS, CDR2 YFSETQ. V lost 2 bases to trimming and J lost 8 bases, with 11 bases between them. Here the CDR3 reads CASSFFGLHEQFF. The CDR3 DNA reads TGCGCCAGCAGCTTTTTTGGTCTCCATGAGCAGTTCTTC.

This clonotype was recorded many times. DNA of the CDR3: TGCGCCAGCAGCTTGATCACGGGGGCGTATTACAATGAGCAGTTCTTC. Protein sequence: CASSLITGAYYNEQFF. This sequence joins TRBV5-1 and TRBJ2-1, with D perhaps being TRBD1 or TRBD2 (6 bases each). The germline gives CDR1 SGHRS, CDR2 YFSETQ. The V gene lost 1 base and the J gene lost 4 bases, with 15 bases spanning the gap. This CDR3 spans 16 amino acids.

This chain joins TRBV5-6 and TRBJ1-2; no clear D gene. V was clipped by 3 bases and J by 2 bases, with 14 bases between them. Germline values: CDR1 SGHDT, CDR2 YYEEEE. This CDR3 comprises 15 residues. The CDR3 DNA reads TGTGCCAGCAGCTCCCCCCGAGGAGTCAACTATGGCTACACCTTC. This sequence encodes CASSSPRGVNYGYTF.

This clonotype was found many times. As DNA, the CDR3 is TGTGCCAGCAGGCTCGGGGTATCCTCCTACGAGCAGTACTTC. Protein product: CASRLGVSSYEQYF. The genes are TRBV6-1 and TRBJ2-7; possible D gene TRBD2, 5 bases. The CDR3 contains 14 residues. The V end lost 6 bases, the J end lost 0 bases, and 12 bases lay between the germline ends. Germline loops: CDR1 MNHNS, CDR2 SASEGT.

This clonotype was counted many times. The chain employs TRBV7-6 and TRBJ2-7; 7 bases agree with TRBD1. CDR1 is SGHVS, CDR2 FNYEAQ, per germline. The CDR3 contains 16 residues. The J segment lost 0 bases and the V segment lost 4 bases, leaving 9 bases of the junction unmatched. This CDR3 reads CASSSSSGTVSYEQYF. In nucleotides, the CDR3 is TGTGCCAGCAGCTCTTCGTCCGGGACAGTCTCCTACGAGCAGTACTTC.

This clonotype was counted a single time. This may stem from a read error, because a much larger clone lies one nucleotide away. The CDR3 sequence is CSASALAGGPGETQYF. The CDR3 nucleotides read TGCAGTGCTAGTGCGCTAGCGGGAGGCCCGGGGGAGACCCAGTACTTC. This chain uses TRBV20-1 with TRBJ2-5; 11 nucleotides align to TRBD2. Germline lookup yields CDR1 DFQATT and CDR2 SNEGSKA (reference sequence). Losses at the gene ends were 3 bases for V and 5 bases for J; bases not matched to a gene: 11. This CDR3 region has 16 residues.

V is TRBV5-6 and J is TRBJ1-2, with 7 positions matching TRBD1. CDR1 SGHDT and CDR2 YYEEEE come from the germline V gene. The ends lost 4 bases at V and 0 bases at J; junction bases unmatched: 3. The CDR3 contains 14 residues. This chain's CDR3 is CASSATGPNYGYTF. The CDR3 DNA is TGTGCCAGCAGCGCGACAGGGCCTAACTATGGCTACACCTTC.

This clonotype was counted ten times or more. The V gene is TRBV20-1, the J gene TRBJ2-7, with D hard to call. The CDR3 has 11 amino acids. Per germline, CDR1 DFQATT and CDR2 SNEGSKA (reference sequence). Trimming left V 1 base short and J 3 bases short, with 4 bases between. The CDR3 loop reads CSARVSYEQYF. The DNA for the CDR3 is TGCAGTGCTAGAGTAAGCTACGAGCAGTACTTC.

The chain uses TRBV27 and TRBJ1-5; D ambiguous. CDR3 length equals 19 residues. V lost 3 bases and J 0 bases, leaving 21 bases between the germline ends. CDR1 MNHEY and CDR2 SMNVEV come from the germline V gene (reference sequence). The chain's CDR3 is CASSFPTVAAGNSNQPQHF. The DNA for the CDR3 is TGTGCCAGCAGTTTTCCTACCGTGGCCGCGGGGAATAGCAATCAGCCCCAGCATTTT.

The table lists this clonotype with many counts. The chain couples TRBV5-1 to TRBJ2-2; the D is unclear. The CDR3 is 15 residues long. Germline V gene lookup returns CDR1 SGHRS and CDR2 YFSETQ. V was clipped by 4 bases and J by 1 base, with 11 bases between them. CDR3 region: CASSRWTQNTGELFF. In nucleotides, the CDR3 is TGCGCCAGCAGCCGTTGGACGCAGAACACCGGGGAGCTGTTTTTT.

This clonotype was detected ten times or more. The CDR3 nucleotides are TGCAGTGCTAGTTCCGCGGACAGGCCCTACGAGCAGTACTTC. Its protein is CSASSADRPYEQYF. The chain recombines TRBV20-1 with TRBJ2-7; TRBD1 aligns across 7 bases. J gave up 2 bases and V 3 bases, and 7 bases lay outside the gene matches. Germline CDR1 DFQATT, CDR2 SNEGSKA (reference sequence). The CDR3 has 14 residues.

V and J are TRBV28 and TRBJ1-2, with 7 bases fitting TRBD1. CDR3 length equals 13 residues. CDR1 MDHEN and CDR2 SYDVKM come from the germline V gene. The ends lost 6 bases at V and 4 bases at J; junction bases unmatched: 5. The CDR3, as DNA: TGTGCCAGCAGATCGACAGGGCGCTATGGCTACACCTTC. It is translated as CASRSTGRYGYTF.

This clonotype appeared a few times. The chain links TRBV15 to TRBJ1-5, with unresolved D. This CDR3 comprises 13 residues. Germline V gene lookup returns CDR1 LNHNV and CDR2 YYDKDF (reference sequence). V was trimmed by 7 bases and J by 3 bases, leaving 10 bases between them. CDR3 region: CATNLGSNQPQHF. Written as DNA, the CDR3 is TGTGCCACCAATTTGGGATCCAATCAGCCCCAGCATTTT.

This clonotype showed up just a few times. This chain uses TRBV28 with TRBJ1-4, with no clear D. Germline assignment: CDR1 MDHEN and CDR2 SYDVKM. Trimming pared 8 bases from V and 3 bases from J, leaving 10 bases between. The CDR3 totals 13 residues. The CDR3 reads CASQNGPNEKLFF. CDR3 nucleotides: TGTGCCAGCCAAAATGGGCCTAATGAAAAACTGTTTTTT.

This clonotype has a count of ten or more. V gene TRBV3-1 combines with J gene TRBJ2-1; TRBD2 might be the D (5 bases). V lost 4 bases and J 5 bases, leaving 12 bases between the germline ends. This CDR3 has 14 residues. Germline V CDR1 and CDR2: LGHDT, YNNKEL (reference sequence). CDR3 bases: TGTGCCAGCAGCCCTGAGGGAGTTAACAATGAGCAGTTCTTC. Encoded protein: CASSPEGVNNEQFF.

This clonotype appeared many times. The genes are TRBV6-2 or TRBV6-3 and TRBJ2-1; 10 nucleotides agree with TRBD1. This CDR3 is built from 16 residues. Germline lookup yields CDR1 MNHEY and CDR2 SVGEGT. V gave up 0 bases and J gave up 2 bases; unmatched junction bases: 1. Here the CDR3 reads CASSYSGTGAYNEQFF. CDR3 bases: TGTGCCAGCAGTTACTCAGGGACAGGGGCCTACAATGAGCAGTTCTTC.

This clonotype was counted once. V is TRBV12-3 or TRBV12-4 and J is TRBJ2-7; 11 bases are shared with TRBD2. CDR3 length equals 15 residues. Germline trimming cut 0 bases from V and 7 bases from J; bases unmatched to any gene: 5. Here the CDR3 DNA reads TGTGCCAGCAGTTTAGCTAGCGGGAGGGCGCGGGAGCAGTACTTC. Encoded protein: CASSLASGRAREQYF.

This clonotype was seen more than once but under ten times. The chain couples TRBV27 to TRBJ2-3; the match to TRBD1 covers 7 bases. J lost 4 bases, V lost 5 bases, and 9 bases had no gene match. The length of the CDR3 is 15 residues. Looked up from germline, CDR1 is MNHEY and CDR2 is SMNVEV (reference sequence). This CDR3 is CASSPRQGRADTQYF. The CDR3 region has the DNA TGTGCCAGCAGTCCGAGACAGGGTCGGGCAGATACGCAGTATTTT.

This clonotype showed up just a few times. This rearrangement joins TRBV2 to TRBJ1-2; TRBD1 matches at 8 bases. Germline V gene data show CDR1 as SNHLY and CDR2 as FYNNEI. J gave up 3 bases and V 7 bases, and 1 base lay outside the gene matches. This CDR3 region has 12 residues. CDR3 amino acids: CASKDRDYGYTF. CDR3 in DNA: TGTGCCAGCAAGGACAGGGACTATGGCTACACCTTC. The full variable domain, with the rest looked up from reference TRBV2 and TRBJ1-2, is EPEVTQTPSHQVTQMGQEVILRCVPISNHLYFYWYRQILGQKVEFLVSFYNNEISEKSEIFDDQFSVERPDGSNFTLKIRSTKLEDSAMYFCASKDRDYGYTFGSGTRLTVV.

The chain uses TRBV30 and TRBJ2-7, with D maybe TRBD2 (6 bases). V was shortened by 0 bases and J by 5 bases, with 14 bases between the two germline ends. The length of the CDR3 is 14 residues. Germline values: CDR1 GTSNPN, CDR2 SVGIG (reference sequence). The CDR3 is CAWSVRLVSNEQYF. The CDR3 region has the DNA TGTGCCTGGAGTGTGAGACTAGTAAGTAACGAGCAGTACTTC.